Below are 17 T cell receptor beta chains sequenced from a single sample in a study of spatial heterogeneity in lung cancer. As to time point: sample taken at primary tumor resection. Extraction of whole RNA from tumor, nontumor lung or frozen PBMC preceded unsorted sequencing. TCRdb fed the 5' RACE reads into MiXCR, producing one record per CDR3 protein. The table shows tens of thousands of distinct CDR3 sequences, with 3.3% occurring only once. Source: PBMCs, taken at surgery. The receptors originated from a female donor with early-stage non-small cell lung cancer.

This clonotype appeared many times. The CDR3 loop is CASSELGLAGGLSETQYF. Written as DNA, the CDR3 is TGTGCCAGCAGTGAGTTGGGACTAGCGGGAGGACTGTCGGAGACCCAGTACTTC. The rearrangement joins TRBV6-1 to TRBJ2-5; 15 bases map to TRBD2. The CDR3 contains 18 residues. Trimming cost V 3 bases and J 5 bases; bases outside gene matches: 10. Germline assignment: CDR1 MNHNS and CDR2 SASEGT.

This clonotype was observed many times. The chain employs TRBV3-1 and TRBJ2-5, with D perhaps matching TRBD2 (6 bases). The germline V gene has CDR1 LGHDT and CDR2 YNNKEL (reference sequence). V was trimmed by 6 bases and J by 10 bases, leaving 24 bases between them. The CDR3 runs 15 residues. The DNA for the CDR3 is TGTGCCAGCAGGGGAGGAAAGACCGCCCAAGAGGGCCAGTACTTC. Protein sequence: CASRGGKTAQEGQYF.

This clonotype was detected ten times or more. The chain joins TRBV25-1 to TRBJ2-7, with 10 bases that match TRBD1. CDR1 is MGHDK, CDR2 SYGVNS, per germline. The CDR3 loop spans 15 amino acids. Unmatched junction bases numbered 4, after V lost 3 bases and J lost 2 bases. CDR3 in amino acids: CASSDGDRGPYEQYF. The DNA of the CDR3 is TGTGCCAGCAGTGACGGGGACAGGGGACCCTACGAGCAGTACTTC.

This clonotype was seen at least ten times. This chain connects TRBV6-2 or TRBV6-3 to TRBJ1-1; maybe TRBD1 (6 bases). This CDR3 spans 13 amino acids. From germline, CDR1 is MNHEY and CDR2 SVGEGT. V was clipped by 6 bases and J by 6 bases, with 14 bases between them. The DNA for the CDR3 is TGTGCCAGCAGAAATACAGGGTTTGCTGAAGCTTTCTTT. It translates to CASRNTGFAEAFF.

This clonotype was observed many times. The chain links TRBV14 to TRBJ2-7; D unresolved. The CDR3 has 14 amino acids. Germline V gene data show CDR1 as SGHDN and CDR2 as FVKESK. Deletions cut 0 bases from V and 0 bases from J, with 6 bases between. This chain's CDR3 is CASSQDYDSYEQYF. DNA of the CDR3: TGTGCCAGCAGCCAAGATTACGACTCCTACGAGCAGTACTTC.

This clonotype was observed many times. This chain joins TRBV4-1 and TRBJ2-7; TRBD1 aligns across 7 bases. Germline-derived CDR1 and CDR2 are MGHRA and YSYEKL. The CDR3 is made up of 14 amino acids. The ends lost 3 bases at V and 5 bases at J; junction bases unmatched: 7. The chain's CDR3 is CASSHGDRVHEQYF. The CDR3 DNA follows: TGCGCCAGCAGCCACGGCGACAGGGTACACGAGCAGTACTTC.

In this sample, this clonotype turned up many times. The J gene is TRBJ2-3, the V gene TRBV23-1; D call uncertain. TRBV23-1 is an ORF for which the function is uncertain. This CDR3 contains 17 residues. V lost 2 bases to trimming and J lost 2 bases, with 17 bases between them. In DNA form, the CDR3 reads TGCGCCAGCAGTCAAGTTAGTCGTCGACTTCTCACAGATACGCAGTATTTT. Protein product: CASSQVSRRLLTDTQYF.

The table lists this clonotype with many counts. This sequence joins TRBV5-1 and TRBJ1-1, with 7 bases that match TRBD1. The CDR3 covers 14 residues. Germline assignment: CDR1 SGHRS and CDR2 YFSETQ. The trim removed 2 bases at V and 2 bases at J, leaving 3 bases unmatched. In nucleotides, the CDR3 is TGCGCCAGCAGCTTAGGGACAGACAACACTGAAGCTTTCTTT. This encodes CASSLGTDNTEAFF.

This sequence joins TRBV28 and TRBJ2-1; TRBD1 might be the D (5 bases). Trimming pared 7 bases from V and 11 bases from J, leaving 15 bases between. This CDR3 contains 12 residues. Germline CDR1 is MDHEN and CDR2 is SYDVKM. CDR3 in amino acids: CASKGSPFKQFF. In DNA form, the CDR3 reads TGTGCCAGCAAGGGGTCCCCGTTTAAGCAGTTCTTC. Full variable domain (outside the CDR3, taken from reference TRBV28 and TRBJ2-1): DVKVTQSSRYLVKRTGEKVFLECVQDMDHENMFWYRQDPGLGLRLIYFSYDVKMKEKGDIPEGYSVSREKKERFSLILESASTNQTSMYLCASKGSPFKQFFGPGTRLTVL.

This clonotype was seen many times. The V and J genes are TRBV6-5 and TRBJ2-1; 8 bases agree with TRBD1. Germline V gene data show CDR1 as MNHEY and CDR2 as SVGAGI. This CDR3 has 15 amino acids. The junction had 12 bases not matched to a gene; V was cut back by 6 bases and J by 8 bases. The CDR3 region is CASRNRDRGTDEQFF. CDR3 nucleotides: TGTGCCAGCAGAAACCGAGACAGGGGAACAGATGAGCAGTTCTTC.

This clonotype has a handful of counts. The CDR3: CASRGREGSYEQYF. Written as DNA, the CDR3 is TGTGCCAGTCGTGGGCGGGAGGGCTCCTACGAGCAGTACTTC. V is TRBV6-1 and J is TRBJ2-7; 9 nucleotides align to TRBD2. The CDR3 is 14 amino acids. Germline CDR1 reads MNHNS; CDR2 reads SASEGT. V gave up 9 bases and J gave up 0 bases; unmatched junction bases: 6.

The table lists this clonotype with many counts. The V and J genes are TRBV24-1 and TRBJ2-1; 8 nucleotides match TRBD2. The CDR3 is 16 amino acids. The V gene end was trimmed by 3 bases and the J gene end by 0 bases; junction bases not matched to a gene: 3. The germline V gene encodes CDR1 KGHDR and CDR2 SFDVKD. The CDR3 loop reads CATSDRSGSSYNEQFF. In nucleotides, the CDR3 is TGTGCCACCAGTGATCGAAGCGGGAGCTCCTACAATGAGCAGTTCTTC.

This clonotype occurred many times. V is TRBV2 and J is TRBJ1-1; D gene unclear. Germline V gene data show CDR1 as SNHLY and CDR2 as FYNNEI. V was clipped by 6 bases and J by 4 bases, with 9 bases between them. This CDR3 region has 12 residues. CDR3 nucleotide sequence: TGTGCCAGCAGGGAGTGGGGCACTGAAGCTTTCTTT. Amino acid sequence: CASREWGTEAFF.

This clonotype was found many times. The gene calls are TRBV13 and TRBJ2-7; 11 positions match TRBD2. This CDR3 has 15 residues. Trimming removed 1 base from V and 7 bases from J; junction bases left unmatched: 6. Germline V gives CDR1 PRHDT, CDR2 FYEKMQ (reference sequence). The CDR3 here is CASSLVTSGSGEQYF. The CDR3 DNA follows: TGTGCCAGCAGCTTAGTTACTAGCGGGAGCGGGGAGCAGTACTTC. Filled out from reference TRBV13 and TRBJ2-7, the complete variable domain reads AAGVIQSPRHLIKEKRETATLKCYPIPRHDTVYWYQQGPGQDPQFLISFYEKMQSDKGSIPDRFSAQQFSDYHSELNMSSLELGDSALYFCASSLVTSGSGEQYFGPGTRLTVT.

This clonotype has at least ten counts. V gene TRBV20-1 combines with J gene TRBJ2-5; 9 bases line up with TRBD2. The trim removed 1 base at V and 4 bases at J, leaving 4 bases unmatched. This CDR3 is 14 amino acids long. CDR1 and CDR2 (germline): DFQATT, SNEGSKA (reference sequence). The CDR3 coding sequence is TGCAGTGCTAGAGGGCCACTAGCGGGAGAGACCCAGTACTTC. Residues: CSARGPLAGETQYF.

In its sample, this clonotype was seen many times. The chain employs TRBV28 and TRBJ2-7; 9 positions agree with TRBD1. This CDR3 has 14 residues. V shed 5 bases and J 5 bases; nucleotides not matched to a gene: 7. Germline lookup yields CDR1 MDHEN and CDR2 SYDVKM. CDR3 bases: TGTGCCAGCAGTCCGGGACAGGGTTCCCACGAGCAGTACTTC. Its protein is CASSPGQGSHEQYF.

There are many counts of this clonotype. V gene TRBV21-1 combines with J gene TRBJ2-1; the DNA was not used to check the table's D call, TRBD1. TRBV21-1 is marked as a pseudogene. This CDR3 contains 12 residues. CDR3 in amino acids: CVFSPPPNEQFF. The CDR3 region has the DNA TGTGTCTTCAGCCCCCCCCCCAATGAGCAGTTCTTC.